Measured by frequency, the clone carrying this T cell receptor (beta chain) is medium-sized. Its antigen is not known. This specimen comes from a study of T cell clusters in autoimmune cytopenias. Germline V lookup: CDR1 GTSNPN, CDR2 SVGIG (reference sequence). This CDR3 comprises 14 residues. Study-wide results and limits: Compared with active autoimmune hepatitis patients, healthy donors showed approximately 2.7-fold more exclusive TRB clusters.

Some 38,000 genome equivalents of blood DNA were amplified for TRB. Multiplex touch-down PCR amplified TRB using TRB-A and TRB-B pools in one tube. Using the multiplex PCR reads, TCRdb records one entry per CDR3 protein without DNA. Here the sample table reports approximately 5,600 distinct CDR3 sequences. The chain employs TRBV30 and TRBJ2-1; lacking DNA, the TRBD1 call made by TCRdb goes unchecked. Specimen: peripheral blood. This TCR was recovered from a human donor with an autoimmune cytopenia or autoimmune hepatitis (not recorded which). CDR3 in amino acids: CACKTGFAYNEQFF.